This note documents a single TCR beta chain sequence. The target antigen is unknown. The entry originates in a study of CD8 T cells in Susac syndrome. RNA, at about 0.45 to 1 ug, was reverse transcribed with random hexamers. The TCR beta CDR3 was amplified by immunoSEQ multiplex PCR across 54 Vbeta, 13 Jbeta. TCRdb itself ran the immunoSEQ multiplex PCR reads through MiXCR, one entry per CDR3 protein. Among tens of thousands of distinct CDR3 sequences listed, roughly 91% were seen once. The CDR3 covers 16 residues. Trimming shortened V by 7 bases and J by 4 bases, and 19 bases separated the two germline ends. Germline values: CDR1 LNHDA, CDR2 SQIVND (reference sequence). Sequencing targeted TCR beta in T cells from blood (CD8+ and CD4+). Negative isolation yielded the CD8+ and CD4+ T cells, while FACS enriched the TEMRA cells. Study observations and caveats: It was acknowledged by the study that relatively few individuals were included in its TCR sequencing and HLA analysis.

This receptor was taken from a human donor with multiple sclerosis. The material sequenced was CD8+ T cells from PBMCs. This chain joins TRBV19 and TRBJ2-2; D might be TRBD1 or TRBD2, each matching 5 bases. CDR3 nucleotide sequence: TGTGCCAGTACCCCAGTCATTGGGGGTGGCACCGGGGAGCTGTTTTTT. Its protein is CASTPVIGGGTGELFF.